This section outlines one T cell receptor (beta chain) sequence together with its context. Its antigen is unidentified. These data originate in a study of blood T cells in healthy people across ages. Study-level points and caveats: Across the age range, TCR beta diversity per million T cells fell in a roughly linear way.

Using a J-beta primer mix together with a sample-barcoded 5' primer, a second PCR was run for about 6 to 11 cycles. TCRdb recomputed calls from the 5' RACE reads with MiXCR, one row per CDR3 protein. The table shows about 690,000 distinct CDR3 sequences, with 40% to 45% occurring only once. What was sequenced was blood. This receptor was taken from a man older than 75 in good health.

The CDR3 protein is CASGLGASGGYEQYF. In DNA, the CDR3 is TGTGCTAGTGGTTTGGGGGCCTCAGGGGGCTACGAGCAGTACTTC. V is TRBV12-5 and J is TRBJ2-7; 7 bases are a match to TRBD1. Per germline, CDR1 LGHNT and CDR2 FRNRAP. CDR3 length: 15 amino acids. Germline trimming cut 1 base from V and 3 bases from J; bases unmatched to any gene: 6. Variable domain in full (rest from reference TRBV12-5 and TRBJ2-7): DARVTQTPRHKVTEMGQEVTMRCQPILGHNTVFWYRQTMMQGLELLAYFRNRAPLDDSGMPKDRFSAEMPDATLATLKIQPSEPRDSAVYFCASGLGASGGYEQYFGPGTRLTVT.